The present TCR beta chain was sequenced within a study of molecular identifiers for immune sequencing clone quantification. Listed TCR primers, together with previously described methods, were used for the bulk TCR libraries. TCRdb recomputed calls from the PCR reads with MiXCR, one row per CDR3 protein. The repertoire holds hundreds of thousands of distinct CDR3 sequences, with over 25% as singletons. Study findings and constraints: Spiked Jurkat TCR RNA equivalent to one cell reportedly surfaced among roughly 1 million naive cells.

There are many counts of this clonotype. Its antigen is unknown. V was shortened by 1 base and J by 7 bases, with 10 bases between the two germline ends. The germline gives CDR1 SGHDN, CDR2 FVKESK. This CDR3 has 13 amino acids. Naive CD8 sequencing libraries were generated from around 18,000 to 910,000 sorted cells, with 10%, 30% or 50% RNA as input. The CD8+CD4-CCR7+CD45RA+ phenotype defined the sorted naive CD8 T cells. This clonotype originated in a human donor in good health. Some libraries in this study had Jurkat cell RNA spiked in. The chain links TRBV14 to TRBJ2-5; TRBD2 might be the D (5 bases). The sample comprised naive CD8+ T cells from blood, with Jurkat cell RNA spiked in. As to subset: FACS-sorted CD8+CD4-CCR7+CD45RA+ naive T cells. For the CDR3, the DNA is TGTGCCAGCAGCCAAGTCGGCGAGGGGACCCAGTACTTC. Translated, it gives CASSQVGEGTQYF.